The 12 T cell receptor beta chains below all came from one sample that was sequenced in a study of cytomegalovirus exposure and HLA in healthy donors. Primers included in the PCR were 60 Vbeta and 13 Jbeta primers. Measured with immunoSEQ multiplex PCR; TCRdb has only the in-frame clones, and not every one. The table shows 100,000 to 120,000 clones, with over 65% occurring only once. Input material: PBMCs. The receptor source for this set is a man in his forties in good health and CMV-seropositive.

This clone was recorded a few times. V and J are TRBV30 and TRBJ2-1; perhaps TRBD1 as D (6 bases). This CDR3 contains 11 residues. CDR1 is GTSNPN and CDR2 is SVGIG in the germline V gene (reference sequence). V lost 8 bases and J lost 9, with 14 bases in between. The CDR3 sequence is CAGGGYGEQFF. The CDR3, as DNA: TGTGCCGGTGGGGGCTACGGTGAGCAGTTCTTC.

V usage is TRBV9 and J usage is TRBJ2-5, with D perhaps matching TRBD2 (6 bases). Germline-derived CDR1 and CDR2 are SGDLS and YYNGEE. V was pared by 0 bases and J by 2 bases, with 11 bases between. This CDR3 has 15 residues. As DNA, the CDR3 is TGTGCCAGCAGCGTAGATAGCGGTCTACAAGAGACCCAGTACTTC. Encoded protein: CASSVDSGLQETQYF.

CDR3 residues: CASSAGLVEFF. The DNA for the CDR3 is TGTGCCAGCAGCGCCGGACTCGTTGAGTTCTTC. The J gene is TRBJ2-1, the V gene TRBV7-2; the D gene is possibly TRBD2 (5 bases). The V and J ends lost 5 bases and 14 bases respectively, with 13 bases between them. CDR3 length equals 11 residues. From germline, CDR1 is SGHTA and CDR2 FQGNSA.

This clone was seen a few times. The chain couples TRBV5-1 to TRBJ1-2; D may be TRBD1 (5 bases). The germline V gene has CDR1 SGHRS and CDR2 YFSETQ. V lost 4 bases and J 4 bases, leaving 17 bases between the germline ends. CDR3 length: 15 residues. CDR3 residues: CASSPGGGQSYGYTF. The CDR3 DNA follows: TGCGCCAGCAGCCCGGGGGGAGGGCAGAGCTATGGCTACACCTTC.

V gene TRBV5-1 combines with J gene TRBJ2-5; 7 bases match TRBD1. Germline V gene sequence: CDR1 SGHRS, CDR2 YFSETQ. CDR3 length: 16 residues. With V trimmed by 2 bases and J by 4 bases, 11 bases remained unmatched. CDR3 nucleotides: TGCGCCAGCAGCTTAGGAGGAACGACAGGGAGAGAGACCCAGTACTTC. Amino acids: CASSLGGTTGRETQYF.

The CDR3 coding sequence is TGTGCCAGCACTCGAAGTCCGGGACTAGCGGCAGTCAATGAGCAGTTCTTC. Translating it yields CASTRSPGLAAVNEQFF. This chain connects TRBV7-2 to TRBJ2-1; 11 nucleotides match TRBD2. The CDR3 totals 17 residues. CDR1 is SGHTA, CDR2 FQGNSA, per germline. V lost 7 bases, J lost 6 bases, and 14 bases stayed unmatched.

The chain couples TRBV4-3 to TRBJ1-1; possibly TRBD1 for D (5 bases). The CDR3 consists of 14 residues. V was shortened by 1 base and J by 2 bases, with 8 bases between the two germline ends. From germline, CDR1 is LGHNA and CDR2 YSLEER. The CDR3 DNA follows: TGCGCCAGCAGCCAAGGTGGGGCCAACACTGAAGCTTTCTTT. It encodes CASSQGGANTEAFF.

Turning to this clone: Different DNA sequences within this sample yield the same CDR3. This chain uses TRBV6-1 with TRBJ2-1; TRBD2 aligns across 11 bases. CDR3 length: 17 residues. CDR1 is MNHNS, CDR2 SASEGT, per germline. V was pared by 2 bases and J by 0 bases, with 3 bases of the junction left unmatched. CDR3 loop: CASSETSGSGSYNEQFF. The CDR3 DNA sequence: TGTGCCAGCAGTGAAACTAGCGGGAGTGGCTCCTACAATGAGCAGTTCTTC.

The chain links TRBV6-5 to TRBJ1-2; possibly TRBD1 for D (6 bases). The CDR3 loop spans 14 amino acids. V shed 6 bases and J shed 3 bases, with 14 bases lying between them. The germline V gene has CDR1 MNHEY and CDR2 SVGAGI. The CDR3 nucleotides are TGTGCCAGCAGCCTCAGGGGTTCTTACTATGGCTACACCTTC. As protein: CASSLRGSYYGYTF.

This clone has just one count. V is TRBV5-4 and J is TRBJ2-1; 7 bases agree with TRBD2. Germline-derived CDR1 and CDR2 are SGHNT and YYREEE (reference sequence). Trimming at V came to 4 bases and at J to 2 bases, leaving 6 bases not matched to a gene. This CDR3 region has 15 residues. The CDR3 DNA reads TGTGCCAGCAGCCTTCGAGCGGGGACCTACAATGAGCAGTTCTTC. This gives the protein CASSLRAGTYNEQFF.

This clone was seen only once. The chain combines TRBV6-5 with TRBJ1-2; no clear D gene. The V gene's germline CDR1 is MNHEY and CDR2 SVGAGI. The germline V and J ends were trimmed by 7 bases and 2 bases, with 11 bases remaining between them. CDR3 size: 13 residues. The CDR3 region has the DNA TGTGCCAGCACAACTGATCGAAACTATGGCTACACCTTC. Translation: CASTTDRNYGYTF.

V gene TRBV7-9 combines with J gene TRBJ2-5; 10 bases are a match to TRBD2. The V segment lost 7 bases and the J segment 3 bases; nucleotides outside the gene matches: 8. Germline CDR1 SEHNR, CDR2 FQNEAQ (reference sequence). This CDR3 contains 15 residues. The CDR3 loop reads CASNLLAGDEETQYF. In nucleotides, the CDR3 is TGTGCCAGCAACCTTCTAGCGGGGGACGAAGAGACCCAGTACTTC.